The rows below give T cell receptor beta chains drawn from one sample of a study of shared clonotypes between healthy human individuals. The data were produced by immunoSEQ multiplex PCR, yet TCRdb's version contains in-frame clones alone and is incomplete. The data show 550,000 to 850,000 clones, with 74% seen just once and approximately 1.8% held by the top ten. Sequences were obtained from memory CD4+ T cells sorted from blood. The receptor set was obtained from a woman in her twenties or thirties in good health. Each CDR3 is given with its conserved first and last residue. D genes are given only for firm matches. The size of a clone is reported for some rows only, either as once, few or many, or as a class for expanded clones.

v_gene: TRBV19; d_gene: NA; abundance: few; j_gene: TRBJ2-1; CDR3aa: CASSITSNEQFF; CDR3nt: TGTGCCAGTAGTATTACGTCCAATGAGCAGTTCTTC
v_gene: TRBV11-2; d_gene: NA; abundance: NA; j_gene: TRBJ1-5; CDR3aa: CASSSTGWEPQHF; CDR3nt: TGTGCCAGCAGCTCTACAGGGTGGGAGCCCCAGCATTTT
v_gene: TRBV28; d_gene: NA; abundance: NA; j_gene: TRBJ1-4; CDR3aa: CASSSDRVYNEKLFF; CDR3nt: TGTGCCAGCAGTTCCGACAGAGTGTATAATGAAAAACTGTTTTTT
v_gene: TRBV5-1; d_gene: NA; abundance: NA; j_gene: TRBJ2-7; CDR3aa: CASSPWEDSSYEQYF; CDR3nt: TGCGCCAGCAGCCCCTGGGAGGACAGCTCCTACGAGCAGTACTTC
v_gene: TRBV18; d_gene: NA; abundance: NA; j_gene: TRBJ2-4; CDR3aa: CASSPHTGSKNIQYF; CDR3nt: TGTGCCAGCTCACCCCATACAGGGTCCAAAAACATTCAGTACTTC
v_gene: TRBV7-9; d_gene: TRBD1; abundance: NA; j_gene: TRBJ1-3; CDR3aa: CASSQDRASGNTIYF; CDR3nt: TGTGCCAGCAGCCAAGACAGGGCATCTGGAAACACCATATATTTT
v_gene: TRBV7-2; d_gene: NA; abundance: NA; j_gene: TRBJ2-5; CDR3aa: CASSMRGAGGETQYF; CDR3nt: TGTGCCAGCAGTATGCGCGGGGCTGGGGGGGAGACCCAGTACTTC
v_gene: TRBV5-1; d_gene: NA; abundance: many; j_gene: TRBJ1-3; CDR3aa: CASSLRGSSSGNTIYF; CDR3nt: TGCGCCAGCAGCCTTCGCGGGAGTTCCTCTGGAAACACCATATATTTT
v_gene: TRBV4-2; d_gene: TRBD2; abundance: NA; j_gene: TRBJ2-5; CDR3aa: CASSQEGTSGIIKETQYF; CDR3nt: TGTGCCAGCAGCCAAGAGGGGACTAGCGGGATAATAAAGGAGACCCAGTACTTC
v_gene: TRBV19; d_gene: TRBD1; abundance: NA; j_gene: TRBJ2-3; CDR3aa: CASRPRYRGVFSGNTDTQYF; CDR3nt: TGTGCCAGTAGACCACGATACAGGGGAGTGTTTAGTGGAAACACAGATACGCAGTATTTT
v_gene: TRBV4-1; d_gene: TRBD2; abundance: NA; j_gene: TRBJ2-1; CDR3aa: CASSQPGTSDYNEQFF; CDR3nt: TGCGCCAGCAGCCAACCCGGGACTAGCGATTACAATGAGCAGTTCTTC
v_gene: TRBV5-1; d_gene: TRBD1; abundance: NA; j_gene: TRBJ2-7; CDR3aa: CASSRGTGANEQYF; CDR3nt: TGCGCCAGCAGCCGCGGGACAGGGGCTAACGAGCAGTACTTC
v_gene: TRBV7-9; d_gene: NA; abundance: NA; j_gene: TRBJ2-7; CDR3aa: CASSYDPPYEQYF; CDR3nt: TGTGCCAGCAGCTATGACCCGCCCTACGAGCAGTACTTC
v_gene: TRBV2; d_gene: TRBD2; abundance: NA; j_gene: TRBJ2-1; CDR3aa: CASSFSGSSYNEQFF; CDR3nt: TGTGCCAGCAGCTTTAGCGGGAGCTCCTACAATGAGCAGTTCTTC
v_gene: TRBV7-8; d_gene: NA; abundance: NA; j_gene: TRBJ1-6; CDR3aa: CASSGLQGFSPLHF; CDR3nt: TGTGCCAGCAGCGGCCTCCAGGGTTTTTCACCCCTCCACTTT
v_gene: TRBV28; d_gene: NA; abundance: NA; j_gene: TRBJ1-2; CDR3aa: CASSLWARGYTF; CDR3nt: TGTGCCAGCAGTTTGTGGGCGCGAGGCTACACCTTC
v_gene: TRBV5-1; d_gene: TRBD1; abundance: few; j_gene: TRBJ2-1; CDR3aa: CASSPRDRGSREQFF; CDR3nt: TGCGCCAGCAGCCCCCGGGACAGGGGGTCACGGGAGCAGTTCTTC
v_gene: TRBV18; d_gene: TRBD1; abundance: NA; j_gene: TRBJ1-1; CDR3aa: CASSPPGTGRNTEAFF; CDR3nt: TGTGCCAGCTCACCCCCCGGGACAGGCCGGAACACTGAAGCTTTCTTT
v_gene: TRBV13; d_gene: NA; abundance: NA; j_gene: TRBJ2-7; CDR3aa: CASSSGDEQYF; CDR3nt: TGTGCCAGCAGCTCGGGGGACGAGCAGTACTTC
v_gene: TRBV5-1; d_gene: NA; abundance: NA; j_gene: TRBJ2-7; CDR3aa: CASRTGTANYEQYF; CDR3nt: TGCGCCAGCAGAACCGGGACGGCGAACTACGAGCAGTACTTC
v_gene: TRBV4-1; d_gene: TRBD1; abundance: NA; j_gene: TRBJ1-1; CDR3aa: CASSRRTGGSNTEAFF; CDR3nt: TGCGCCAGCAGCCGTCGGACAGGGGGCTCGAACACTGAAGCTTTCTTT
v_gene: TRBV7-6; d_gene: NA; abundance: NA; j_gene: TRBJ1-2; CDR3aa: CASSLAAENYGYTF; CDR3nt: TGTGCCAGCAGCTTAGCGGCTGAAAACTATGGCTACACCTTC
v_gene: TRBV18; d_gene: NA; abundance: NA; j_gene: TRBJ1-1; CDR3aa: CASSPQGRTGVAFF; CDR3nt: TGTGCCAGCTCACCACAGGGGAGGACCGGAGTAGCTTTCTTT
v_gene: TRBV6-6; d_gene: NA; abundance: once; j_gene: TRBJ1-4; CDR3aa: CASKPRANEKLFF; CDR3nt: TGTGCCAGCAAACCGCGTGCTAATGAAAAACTGTTTTTT
v_gene: TRBV28; d_gene: NA; abundance: NA; j_gene: TRBJ1-1; CDR3aa: CASSSLFGGTEAFF; CDR3nt: TGTGCCAGCAGTTCCCTTTTTGGGGGCACTGAAGCTTTCTTT
v_gene: TRBV7-2; d_gene: NA; abundance: NA; j_gene: TRBJ1-5; CDR3aa: CASSWTEDQPQHF; CDR3nt: TGTGCCAGCAGCTGGACAGAAGATCAGCCCCAGCATTTT
v_gene: TRBV5-1; d_gene: NA; abundance: NA; j_gene: TRBJ2-1; CDR3aa: CASSSGGTSASNEQFF; CDR3nt: TGCGCCAGCAGCTCCGGTGGGACCTCCGCTAGCAATGAGCAGTTCTTC
v_gene: TRBV11-2; d_gene: NA; abundance: NA; j_gene: TRBJ2-1; CDR3aa: CASSLDRVGEQFF; CDR3nt: TGTGCCAGCAGCTTAGATCGAGTAGGTGAGCAGTTCTTC
v_gene: TRBV20-1; d_gene: NA; abundance: NA; j_gene: TRBJ1-2; CDR3aa: CSAPGREGYTF; CDR3nt: TGCAGTGCCCCCGGGAGGGAAGGCTACACCTTC
v_gene: TRBV9; d_gene: NA; abundance: NA; j_gene: TRBJ2-3; CDR3aa: CASSPSSAFTDTQYF; CDR3nt: TGTGCCAGCAGCCCCTCTAGCGCCTTCACAGATACGCAGTATTTT
v_gene: TRBV5-1; d_gene: NA; abundance: NA; j_gene: TRBJ2-6; CDR3aa: CASSLFQGSGANVLTF; CDR3nt: TGCGCCAGCAGCTTGTTTCAGGGATCCGGGGCCAACGTCCTGACTTTC
v_gene: TRBV5-4; d_gene: TRBD1; abundance: NA; j_gene: TRBJ1-1; CDR3aa: CASSLAAGQGIGTFF; CDR3nt: TGTGCCAGCAGCTTGGCCGCGGGACAGGGCATTGGAACTTTCTTT
v_gene: TRBV7-2; d_gene: NA; abundance: NA; j_gene: TRBJ2-1; CDR3aa: CASSETVLTYNEQFF; CDR3nt: TGTGCCAGCAGCGAGACGGTTCTAACCTACAATGAGCAGTTCTTC
v_gene: TRBV2; d_gene: NA; abundance: NA; j_gene: TRBJ1-3; CDR3aa: CASSKETSSSGNTIYF; CDR3nt: TGTGCCAGCAGTAAAGAGACAAGCTCCTCTGGAAACACCATATATTTT
v_gene: TRBV18; d_gene: NA; abundance: NA; j_gene: TRBJ1-4; CDR3aa: CASSPGVEEKLFF; CDR3nt: TGTGCCAGCTCACCAGGGGTGGAGGAAAAACTGTTTTTT
v_gene: TRBV9; d_gene: NA; abundance: NA; j_gene: TRBJ1-1; CDR3aa: CASSVISGGEAFF; CDR3nt: TGTGCCAGCAGCGTCATCTCTGGGGGGGAAGCTTTCTTT
v_gene: TRBV4-1; d_gene: TRBD2; abundance: few; j_gene: TRBJ2-7; CDR3aa: CASSQDRWGRLAGANEQYF; CDR3nt: TGCGCCAGCAGCCAAGATAGGTGGGGGAGACTAGCGGGAGCAAACGAGCAGTACTTC
v_gene: TRBV19; d_gene: NA; abundance: NA; j_gene: TRBJ2-5; CDR3aa: CASGKRGKGETQYF; CDR3nt: TGTGCCAGTGGTAAACGGGGCAAAGGAGAGACCCAGTACTTC
v_gene: TRBV7-6; d_gene: NA; abundance: once; j_gene: TRBJ1-5; CDR3aa: CASGLAPSNQPQHF; CDR3nt: TGTGCCAGCGGTCTTGCCCCCAGCAATCAGCCCCAGCATTTT
v_gene: TRBV30; d_gene: NA; abundance: NA; j_gene: TRBJ1-4; CDR3aa: CAWSILNLVSNEKLFF; CDR3nt: TGTGCCTGGAGCATACTGAATCTGGTATCAAATGAAAAACTGTTTTTT
v_gene: TRBV25-1; d_gene: NA; abundance: few; j_gene: TRBJ1-4; CDR3aa: CASSGLDKTNEKLFF; CDR3nt: TGTGCCAGCAGTGGCCTTGACAAAACTAATGAAAAACTGTTTTTT
v_gene: TRBV2; d_gene: NA; abundance: NA; j_gene: TRBJ1-1; CDR3aa: CASSDADTGWAFF; CDR3nt: TGTGCCAGCAGTGACGCGGATACAGGATGGGCTTTCTTT